These 18 T cell receptor beta chains came from one sample sequenced in a study of blood T cell repertoires in COVID-19 (TCRdb year 2020). The library was built by means of the immunoSEQ multiplex PCR assay. TCRdb took over this immuneACCESS table, retaining in-frame rearrangements with V and J assigned. Such tables are incomplete; in checked studies, under half of the missing clones stem from an unresolved V gene, and the remainder is unexplained. In all, the sample holds under 200,000 clones, and 70% to 90% of those were seen once. The ten largest clones take up 9.8% of the sample. The sequenced sample was peripheral blood. These receptors were obtained from a woman older than 75 with acute or convalescent COVID-19.

For the CDR3, the DNA is TGTGCCAGCAGCGAAACCCTGGGGGCCGAAAAACTGTTTTTT. This encodes CASSETLGAEKLFF. J is TRBJ1-4 and V is TRBV9; D perhaps matches TRBD1 (6 bases). Deletions cut 3 bases from V and 8 bases from J, with 14 bases between. This CDR3 contains 14 residues. Germline V gene data show CDR1 as SGDLS and CDR2 as YYNGEE.

Here the CDR3 reads CASSPIDWTSGSGEQFF. The DNA for the CDR3 is TGTGCCAGCAGTCCCATAGATTGGACTAGCGGGAGCGGTGAGCAGTTCTTC. The chain joins TRBV27 to TRBJ2-1; 13 bases fit TRBD2. Germline trimming cut 5 bases from V and 9 bases from J; bases unmatched to any gene: 13. The CDR3 has 17 residues. Germline CDR1 MNHEY, CDR2 SMNVEV (reference sequence).

The V call is TRBV12-3 or TRBV12-4, the J call TRBJ1-1; D perhaps matches TRBD1 (5 bases). The length of the CDR3 is 11 residues. V was pared by 5 bases and J by 11 bases, with 12 bases between. The DNA for the CDR3 is TGTGCCAGCAGTATCACCAACAGGGCTTTCTTT. Translating gives CASSITNRAFF.

V usage is TRBV9 and J usage is TRBJ1-2; D is perhaps TRBD1 (5 bases). Per the germline V gene, CDR1 is SGDLS and CDR2 is YYNGEE. V gave up 0 bases and J gave up 6 bases, with 15 bases separating them. There are 15 residues in the CDR3. The CDR3: CASSVGGTWGDGYTF. CDR3 DNA sequence: TGTGCCAGCAGCGTAGGAGGGACGTGGGGGGATGGCTACACCTTC.

The chain combines TRBV7-9 with TRBJ2-1; no reliable D call. The V gene lost 5 bases and the J gene lost 7 bases, with 9 bases spanning the gap. CDR3 size: 12 residues. Germline V gene lookup returns CDR1 SEHNR and CDR2 FQNEAQ (reference sequence). The CDR3 region has the DNA TGTGCCAGCAGCACCGGTACTAATGAGCAGTTCTTC. This sequence encodes CASSTGTNEQFF.

The chain has TRBV28 and TRBJ2-1; 7 bases fit TRBD2. The germline gives CDR1 MDHEN, CDR2 SYDVKM. Germline trimming cut 6 bases from V and 2 bases from J; bases unmatched to any gene: 10. The CDR3 extends over 16 amino acids. CDR3 bases: TGTGCCAGCAGGGGATTATTAGCGGGTGCCTACAATGAGCAGTTCTTC. Translating gives CASRGLLAGAYNEQFF.

This clone has just one count. This chain connects TRBV5-5 to TRBJ2-3; D remains unclear. The CDR3 length is 15 residues. Trimming pared 2 bases from V and 2 bases from J, leaving 12 bases between. Germline V gives CDR1 SGHKS, CDR2 YYEKEE (reference sequence). The CDR3 is CASSLGRGFTDTQYF. The CDR3 DNA reads TGTGCCAGCAGCTTAGGCAGAGGTTTCACAGATACGCAGTATTTT.

This sequence joins TRBV9 and TRBJ2-2; possibly TRBD2 for D (6 bases). This CDR3 region has 14 residues. Trimming shortened V by 2 bases and J by 4 bases, and 9 bases separated the two germline ends. Germline lookup yields CDR1 SGDLS and CDR2 YYNGEE. The chain's CDR3 is CASSVAGPTGELFF. As DNA, the CDR3 is TGTGCCAGCAGCGTTGCGGGGCCCACCGGGGAGCTGTTTTTT.

The chain combines TRBV9 with TRBJ2-5; 13 bases agree with TRBD2. Germline V gives CDR1 SGDLS, CDR2 YYNGEE. The CDR3 extends over 16 amino acids. V trimming: 3 bases; J trimming: 3 bases; junction bases outside the gene matches: 5. The CDR3 sequence: CASSGLGTSGEETQYF. CDR3 in DNA: TGTGCCAGCAGCGGACTCGGGACTAGCGGGGAAGAGACCCAGTACTTC.

The chain couples TRBV10-2 to TRBJ2-4, with D possibly matching TRBD2 (6 bases). From germline, CDR1 is WSHSY and CDR2 SAAADI. Trimming left V 6 bases short and J 5 bases short, with 17 bases between. The CDR3 is 15 residues long. In DNA form, the CDR3 reads TGCGCCAGCAGGGGGGGACTTAGAGGGGAAAACATTCAGTACTTC. Translating it yields CASRGGLRGENIQYF.

This chain connects TRBV4-3 to TRBJ1-2; tentatively, D is TRBD1 (6 bases). The CDR3 is 14 amino acids. CDR1 and CDR2 (germline): LGHNA, YSLEER. Between the trimmed V and J ends, which lost 2 bases and 6 bases, there was a span of 13 bases. The CDR3 loop reads CASSQSDRINGYTF. As DNA, the CDR3 is TGCGCCAGCAGCCAATCGGACAGAATCAATGGCTACACCTTC.

The rearrangement uses TRBV19 and TRBJ1-2, with 9 bases lining up with TRBD1. The J segment lost 4 bases and the V segment lost 7 bases, leaving 7 bases of the junction unmatched. Germline V gene sequence: CDR1 LNHDA, CDR2 SQIVND (reference sequence). The CDR3 contains 14 residues. The CDR3 is CASKEDRGIYGYTF. The DNA of the CDR3 is TGTGCCAGTAAGGAGGACAGGGGAATCTATGGCTACACCTTC.

The CDR3 sequence is CASSQDRDSPLHF. In nucleotides, the CDR3 is TGTGCCAGCAGCCAAGACAGGGACTCACCCCTCCACTTT. The V and J genes are TRBV7-9 and TRBJ1-6, with 7 bases lining up with TRBD1. V gave up 5 bases and J gave up 10 bases; unmatched junction bases: 5. This CDR3 region has 13 residues. The germline V gene encodes CDR1 SEHNR and CDR2 FQNEAQ (reference sequence).

This sequence joins TRBV9 and TRBJ1-2; D ambiguous. There are 15 residues in the CDR3. Trimming cost V 4 bases and J 7 bases, with 20 bases left between them. The V gene's germline CDR1 is SGDLS and CDR2 YYNGEE. The DNA for the CDR3 is TGTGCCAGCAGCCTCCTTGGTGCTAGGTCGGCTGGCTACACCTTC. This codes for CASSLLGARSAGYTF.

The chain uses TRBV5-6 and TRBJ2-1; 12 bases line up with TRBD2. Trimming removed 4 bases from V and 4 bases from J; junction bases left unmatched: 15. CDR1 and CDR2 from the germline V gene are SGHDT and YYEEEE. The CDR3 is made up of 19 amino acids. CDR3 sequence: CASSTEGLAGRAEYNEQFF. The CDR3 DNA reads as TGTGCCAGCAGCACCGAGGGACTAGCGGGCCGAGCTGAATACAATGAGCAGTTCTTC.

The V gene is TRBV19, the J gene TRBJ1-1, with TRBD1 matching 7 bases. V was pared by 5 bases and J by 4 bases, with 10 bases of the junction left unmatched. The CDR3 is 15 amino acids. CDR1 and CDR2 (germline): LNHDA, SQIVND (reference sequence). The CDR3 region has the DNA TGTGCCAGTAGTCTTACAGGGGTTCGTGGCACTGAAGCTTTCTTT. Its protein product is CASSLTGVRGTEAFF.

This clone was observed a single time. This chain connects TRBV19 to TRBJ1-1, with 7 bases aligning to TRBD1. The V gene's germline CDR1 is LNHDA and CDR2 SQIVND (reference sequence). V lost 4 bases to trimming and J lost 4 bases; unmatched junction nucleotides: 6. The length of the CDR3 is 14 residues. The CDR3 bases are TGTGCCAGTAGTACCGGACAGGCGATCACTGAAGCTTTCTTT. It translates to CASSTGQAITEAFF.

This clone occurred a few times. The chain has TRBV6-5 and TRBJ2-7; TRBD2 matches 12 bases. The CDR3 sequence is 13 residues long. From germline, CDR1 is MNHEY and CDR2 SVGAGI. V trimming: 5 bases; J trimming: 6 bases; junction bases outside the gene matches: 2. The CDR3 spells CASSRTSGIEQYF. The DNA for the CDR3 is TGTGCCAGCAGTCGGACTAGCGGGATCGAGCAGTACTTC.